This TCR beta chain was observed in a study of shared clonotypes between healthy human individuals. Findings and caveats of the study: Blood was the only sampled material, and tissue repertoires likely differ.

Repertoires were generated with immunoSEQ multiplex PCR, while TCRdb's copy carries only in-frame clones and drops some. The sample includes roughly 520,000 clones, roughly 95% of them seen just once. About this clone itself: The antigen is not known.

This CDR3 is built from 15 residues. The germline V gene has CDR1 MGHRA and CDR2 YSYEKL. Sequenced material: naive CD4+ T cells sorted from blood. Noted subset: CD45RA+ positively selected. The receptor comes from a young woman in good health. This chain joins TRBV4-1 and TRBJ2-5; 7 nucleotides align to TRBD1. The tail of the sequence fits TRBJ2-7 better, so the J call may be wrong. The CDR3 region has the DNA TGCGCCAGCAGCCAAGCGGAGACAGGGATGTACGAGCAGTACTTC. It encodes CASSQAETGMYEQYF.